Presented here are 6 T cell receptor beta chains from one specimen sequenced in a study of T cells in localized non-small cell lung cancer (dated by TCRdb to about 2020). Library prep was done by the immunoSEQ multiplex PCR assay. The table was pulled from immuneACCESS by TCRdb, which kept in-frame rearrangements only. Such tables lose some clones; where checked, under half of the loss comes from unresolved V genes, and the rest has no known cause. The sample table records 43,000 or so clones; roughly 90% of these occur just once. The top ten clonotypes cover approximately 10% of the sample. The material was PBMCs, obtained before any cancer treatment. The receptors were gathered from a woman aged 40 to 75 with stage II lung adenocarcinoma.

This chain links TRBV10-1 with TRBJ2-2, with 7 bases identical to TRBD1. Looked up from germline, CDR1 is WNHNN and CDR2 is SYGVQD (reference sequence). Trimming removed 4 bases from V and 4 bases from J; junction bases left unmatched: 3. This CDR3 is 14 amino acids long. CDR3 sequence reads: CASSVAGGTGELFF. DNA of the CDR3: TGCGCCAGCAGTGTGGCAGGGGGCACCGGGGAGCTGTTTTTT.

The rearrangement uses TRBV19 and TRBJ2-1; weak D call: TRBD2 (6 bases). The germline gives CDR1 LNHDA, CDR2 SQIVND (reference sequence). CDR3 length: 15 residues. The V end was cut by 6 bases, the J end by 6 bases, with 18 bases between. The CDR3 sequence: CASSRRDSPINEQFF. CDR3 DNA: TGTGCCAGTAGCCGACGGGACTCGCCTATCAATGAGCAGTTCTTC.

This clone was seen more than once but under ten times. The sample holds other DNA sequences that translate to the same CDR3. The chain has TRBV5-1 and TRBJ2-2; TRBD2 matches 7 bases. With 0 bases clipped from V and 0 bases from J, the junction kept 2 bases outside the gene matches. There are 16 residues in the CDR3. Germline-derived CDR1 and CDR2 are SGHRS and YFSETQ. The CDR3 nucleotides read TGCGCCAGCAGCTTGGATGGGGGGGCGAACACCGGGGAGCTGTTTTTT. Translated, it gives CASSLDGGANTGELFF.

The chain couples TRBV5-1 to TRBJ1-4; perhaps TRBD1 as D (5 bases). The germline CDR1 and CDR2 sequences are SGHRS and YFSETQ. The CDR3 contains 17 residues. Trimming left V 4 bases short and J 8 bases short, with 24 bases between. CDR3 coding DNA: TGCGCCAGCAGCCCCCGCGGCTATGCAGGGCAGGGCGAAAAACTGTTTTTT. Translation: CASSPRGYAGQGEKLFF.

The chain carries TRBV14 and TRBJ2-5; D remains unclear. This CDR3 is 13 amino acids long. Deletions cut 2 bases from V and 4 bases from J, with 8 bases between. CDR1 and CDR2 (germline): SGHDN, FVKESK. The CDR3 DNA reads TGTGCCAGCAGCCAACGATGGGCAGAGACCCAGTACTTC. It translates to CASSQRWAETQYF.

The chain uses TRBV4-2 and TRBJ2-7; a weak D match, TRBD1 (5 bases). Germline CDR1 reads LGHNA; CDR2 reads YNFKEQ. V dropped 6 bases and J dropped 3 bases, with 6 bases sitting between them. This CDR3 contains 11 residues. CDR3 DNA sequence: TGTGCCAGCAGTGACAGCTACGAGCAGTACTTC. Translation: CASSDSYEQYF.